A selection of T cell receptor beta chains follows, all from one sample in a study of blood T cell repertoires in COVID-19. The repertoire was sequenced with immunoSEQ multiplex PCR; TCRdb's copy has only in-frame clones and lacks some. This table holds hundreds of thousands of clones, around 89% found once. What was sequenced was peripheral blood. These TCRs come from a young woman with acute or convalescent COVID-19. The CDR3 runs from the conserved cysteine through the conserved F or W. The D gene is left open where the match is weak. Not every row has a clone size; where given, it reads once, few, many or a size class.

clone_size	d_call	j_call	v_call	cdr3_nt	cdr3_aa
once	NA	TRBJ1-1	TRBV6-2/TRBV6-3	TGTGCCAGCAGTTACGGGAGGGTATGGGAAGCTTTCTTT	CASSYGRVWEAFF
NA	NA	TRBJ2-7	TRBV5-8	TGTGCCAGCAGCTTGAGGCAGGAGGCGTACGAGCAGTACTTC	CASSLRQEAYEQYF
NA	NA	TRBJ1-2	TRBV7-2	TGTGCCAGCAGCTCAGGGGAGTTGGGCAACTATGGCTACACCTTC	CASSSGELGNYGYTF
NA	TRBD1	TRBJ1-1	TRBV30	TGTGCCTGGAGTTCACAGGGGACTGAAGCTTTCTTT	CAWSSQGTEAFF
NA	TRBD2	TRBJ2-1	TRBV6-6	TGTGCCAGCAGAGACTTTAGCGGGGGGTGGGATGAGCAGTTCTTC	CASRDFSGGWDEQFF
NA	TRBD1	TRBJ2-5	TRBV2	TGTGCCAGCACCGACGGGACAGTGAGGCAAGAGACCCAGTACTTC	CASTDGTVRQETQYF
NA	TRBD1	TRBJ1-6	TRBV12-3/TRBV12-4	TGTGCCAGCAGCCCCGGGACAGGGACCCTCCACTTT	CASSPGTGTLHF
NA	TRBD1	TRBJ1-4	TRBV5-1	TGCGCCAGCAGCTTGATCCAGGGGGATGAAAAACTGTTTTTT	CASSLIQGDEKLFF
NA	NA	TRBJ1-1	TRBV19	TGTGCCAGTAGTATTCAGGACACTGAAGCTTTCTTT	CASSIQDTEAFF
NA	NA	TRBJ2-1	TRBV5-1	TGCGCCAGCAGCTTTGGCCCCAGGGATGAGCAGTTCTTC	CASSFGPRDEQFF
NA	NA	TRBJ2-2	TRBV7-6	TGTGCCAGCAGCTTATCAGGGGCGAACACCGGGGAGCTGTTTTTT	CASSLSGANTGELFF
NA	NA	TRBJ1-2	TRBV27	TGTGCCAGCAGTTTCGGTACAGGGACCTATGGCTACACCTTC	CASSFGTGTYGYTF
once	NA	TRBJ1-5	TRBV28	TGTGCCAGCAGGTCGGCAGGGGTCAGTCAGCCCCAGCATTTT	CASRSAGVSQPQHF
NA	NA	TRBJ1-4	TRBV25-1	TGTGCCAGCAGTGAATACGCAGGGTCTCGCCCAATACATGAAAAACTGTTTTTT	CASSEYAGSRPIHEKLFF
once	TRBD1	TRBJ1-2	TRBV7-9	TGTGCCAGCAGCCGACTGGGACAGAACCTTGCTAACTATGGCTACACCTTC	CASSRLGQNLANYGYTF
NA	NA	TRBJ2-3	TRBV5-4	TGTGCCAGCAGCTTGTCGGGGGGCACAGATACGCAGTATTTT	CASSLSGGTDTQYF
NA	TRBD1	TRBJ2-6	TRBV27	TGTGCCAGCAGCTCACAGGGGAACTCTGGGGCCAACGTCCTGACTTTC	CASSSQGNSGANVLTF
NA	NA	TRBJ1-6	TRBV6-8	TGTGCCAGCAGTTACAAATTTCCTGTCGCTCTATCGCCCCTCCACTTT	CASSYKFPVALSPLHF
NA	NA	TRBJ1-1	TRBV5-4	TGTGCCAGCAGCCCCCCGGGAGGTAGGACTGAAGCTTTCTTT	CASSPPGGRTEAFF
NA	NA	TRBJ1-4	TRBV6-5	TGTGCCAGCAGACCCCTTACCCGACAGCCTGAAAAACTGTTTTTT	CASRPLTRQPEKLFF
NA	NA	TRBJ1-2	TRBV6-1	TGTGCCAGCAGTGAAAGGGGCAGGACCACGTATGGCTACACCTTC	CASSERGRTTYGYTF
NA	TRBD1	TRBJ2-3	TRBV5-1	TGCGCCAGCAGCTTCCCAGACGACAGGGGGACAGTTTGGACAGATACGCAGTATTTT	CASSFPDDRGTVWTDTQYF
NA	TRBD2	TRBJ2-5	TRBV9	TGTGCCAGCACTCCCGGGGGACTAGTCGGGGAGACCCAGTACTTC	CASTPGGLVGETQYF
NA	NA	TRBJ1-2	TRBV19	TGTGCCAGTAGTATTCGGGGTAGCTACACCTTC	CASSIRGSYTF
NA	NA	TRBJ1-2	TRBV25-1	TGTGCCAGCAGTGACCTAACTGGGGCCTCTTATGGCTACACCTTC	CASSDLTGASYGYTF
NA	TRBD1	TRBJ2-7	TRBV10-3	TGTGCCATCAGTGAGGAAGGGGGCGCGGAGTGGGAGCAGTACTTC	CAISEEGGAEWEQYF
once	TRBD2	TRBJ2-1	TRBV19	TGTGCCAGTACTTTAGGGACTATCTCCTACAATGAGCAGTTCTTC	CASTLGTISYNEQFF
NA	NA	TRBJ1-2	TRBV27	TGTGCCAGCAGTCCCGGGGGGCCAAACTATGGCTACACCTTC	CASSPGGPNYGYTF
NA	TRBD2	TRBJ2-1	TRBV3-1/TRBV3-2	TGTGCCAGCGGACTAGCGGGGGGGAATGAGCAGTTCTTC	CASGLAGGNEQFF
NA	NA	TRBJ2-7	TRBV19	TGTGCCAGTGGTCAGGACAACACCTACGAGCAGTACTTC	CASGQDNTYEQYF
NA	NA	TRBJ1-2	TRBV28	TGTGCCAGCAGTCTACCTTGGACAGCTAACTATGGCTACACCTTC	CASSLPWTANYGYTF
NA	TRBD1	TRBJ1-2	TRBV5-1	TGCGCCAGCAGCCTGACAGGGGGCGCGGGAGGCTACACCTTC	CASSLTGGAGGYTF
NA	NA	TRBJ2-1	TRBV20-1	TGCAGTGCTCTGCAGAATGAGCAGTTCTTC	CSALQNEQFF
once	TRBD2	TRBJ2-5	TRBV6-5	TGTGCCAGCATAGGACTAGCGGGGGGGCGGGAGACCCAGTACTTC	CASIGLAGGRETQYF
NA	TRBD2	TRBJ2-1	TRBV3-1/TRBV3-2	TGTGCCAGCAGCCATCCCACCCGCGGGGGGGTCCACAATGAGCAGTTCTTC	CASSHPTRGGVHNEQFF
NA	NA	TRBJ2-1	TRBV3-1/TRBV3-2	TGTGCCAGCAGCCAAGTATCGGGACTGACGAGCTCCTACAATGAGCAGTTCTTC	CASSQVSGLTSSYNEQFF
NA	TRBD1	TRBJ2-2	TRBV6-4	TGTGCCAGCATCGAGACAGGGGGCGAAACCGGGGAGCTGTTTTTT	CASIETGGETGELFF
NA	TRBD1	TRBJ1-2	TRBV9	TGTGCCAGCAGCCCAGGACAGGGAGCTAACTATGGCTACACCTTC	CASSPGQGANYGYTF
NA	TRBD1	TRBJ1-3	TRBV12-5	TGTGCTAGTGGATCTCGGACAGGTCGTGGAAACACCATATATTTT	CASGSRTGRGNTIYF